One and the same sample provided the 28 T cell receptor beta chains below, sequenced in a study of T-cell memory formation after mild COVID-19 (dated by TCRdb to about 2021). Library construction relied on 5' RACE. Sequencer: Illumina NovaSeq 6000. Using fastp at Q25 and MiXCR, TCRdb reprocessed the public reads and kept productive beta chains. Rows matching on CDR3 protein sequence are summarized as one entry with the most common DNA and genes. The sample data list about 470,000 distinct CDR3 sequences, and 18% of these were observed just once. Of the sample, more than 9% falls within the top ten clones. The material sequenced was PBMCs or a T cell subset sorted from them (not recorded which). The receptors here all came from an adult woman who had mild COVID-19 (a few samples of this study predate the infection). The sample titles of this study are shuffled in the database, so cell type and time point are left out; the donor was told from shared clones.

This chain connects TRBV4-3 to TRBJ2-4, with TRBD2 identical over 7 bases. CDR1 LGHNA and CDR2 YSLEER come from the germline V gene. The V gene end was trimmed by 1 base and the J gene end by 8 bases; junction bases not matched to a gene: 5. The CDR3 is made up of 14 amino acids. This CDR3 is CASSQASGGDIQYF. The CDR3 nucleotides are TGCGCCAGCAGCCAAGCTAGCGGTGGTGACATTCAGTACTTC.

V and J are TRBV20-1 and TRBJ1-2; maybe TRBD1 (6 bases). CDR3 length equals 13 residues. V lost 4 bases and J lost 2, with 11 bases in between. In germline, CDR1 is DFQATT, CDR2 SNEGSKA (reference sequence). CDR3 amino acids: CSAIQGRNYGYTF. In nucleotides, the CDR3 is TGCAGTGCTATACAGGGACGAAACTATGGCTACACCTTC.

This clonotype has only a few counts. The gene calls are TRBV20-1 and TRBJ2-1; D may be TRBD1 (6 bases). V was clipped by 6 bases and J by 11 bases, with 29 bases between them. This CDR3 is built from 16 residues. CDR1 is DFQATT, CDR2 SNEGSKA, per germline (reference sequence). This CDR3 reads CSAKGRDTEVSMKQFF. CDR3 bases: TGCAGTGCAAAAGGTCGGGACACCGAGGTGTCAATGAAGCAGTTCTTC.

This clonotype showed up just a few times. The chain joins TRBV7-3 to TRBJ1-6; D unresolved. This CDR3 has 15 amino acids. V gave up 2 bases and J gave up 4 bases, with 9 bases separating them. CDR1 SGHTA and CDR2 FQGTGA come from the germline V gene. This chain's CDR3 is CASSLGSLYNSPLHF. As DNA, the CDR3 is TGTGCCAGCAGCTTAGGCTCACTTTATAATTCACCCCTCCACTTT. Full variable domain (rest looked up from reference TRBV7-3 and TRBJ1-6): GAGVSQTPSNKVTEKGKYVELRCDPISGHTALYWYRQSLGQGPEFLIYFQGTGAADDSGLPNDRFFAVRPEGSVSTLKIQRTERGDSAVYLCASSLGSLYNSPLHFGNGTRLTVT.

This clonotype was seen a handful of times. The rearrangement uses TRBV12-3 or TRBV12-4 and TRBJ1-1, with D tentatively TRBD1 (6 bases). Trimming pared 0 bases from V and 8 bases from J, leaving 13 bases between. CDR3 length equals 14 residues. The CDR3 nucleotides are TGTGCCAGCAGTTTAGCGGCAGGGGAGCCCGAAGCTTTCTTT. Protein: CASSLAAGEPEAFF.

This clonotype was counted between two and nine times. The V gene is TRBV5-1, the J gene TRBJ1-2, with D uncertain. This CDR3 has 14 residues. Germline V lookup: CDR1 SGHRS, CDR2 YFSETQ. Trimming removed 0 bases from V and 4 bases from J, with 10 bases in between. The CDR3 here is CASSLDVESYGYTF. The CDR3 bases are TGCGCCAGCAGCTTGGACGTCGAAAGCTATGGCTACACCTTC.

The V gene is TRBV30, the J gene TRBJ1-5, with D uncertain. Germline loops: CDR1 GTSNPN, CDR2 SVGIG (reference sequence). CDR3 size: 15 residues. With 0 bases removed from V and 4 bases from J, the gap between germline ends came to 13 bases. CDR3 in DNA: TGTGCCTGGAGTGTACCCCCACCAGCTAATCAGCCCCAGCATTTT. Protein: CAWSVPPPANQPQHF.

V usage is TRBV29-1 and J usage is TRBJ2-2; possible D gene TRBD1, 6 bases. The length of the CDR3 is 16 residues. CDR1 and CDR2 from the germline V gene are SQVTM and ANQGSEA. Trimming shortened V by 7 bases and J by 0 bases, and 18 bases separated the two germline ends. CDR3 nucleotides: TGCAGCGCTACTACTCGACAGGCCACGAACACCGGGGAGCTGTTTTTT. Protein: CSATTRQATNTGELFF.

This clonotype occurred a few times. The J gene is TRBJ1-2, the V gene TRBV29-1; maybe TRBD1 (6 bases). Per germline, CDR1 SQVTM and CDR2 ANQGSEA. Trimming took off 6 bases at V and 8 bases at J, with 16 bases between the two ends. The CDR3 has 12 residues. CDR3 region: CSVTGTQGGYTF. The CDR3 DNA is TGCAGCGTCACCGGGACACAAGGAGGCTACACCTTC.

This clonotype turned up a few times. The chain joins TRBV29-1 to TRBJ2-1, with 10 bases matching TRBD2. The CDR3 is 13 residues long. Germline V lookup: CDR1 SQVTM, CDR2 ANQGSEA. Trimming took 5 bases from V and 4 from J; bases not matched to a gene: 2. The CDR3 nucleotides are TGCAGCGTTACTAGCGGGGTTTACAATGAGCAGTTCTTC. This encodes CSVTSGVYNEQFF.

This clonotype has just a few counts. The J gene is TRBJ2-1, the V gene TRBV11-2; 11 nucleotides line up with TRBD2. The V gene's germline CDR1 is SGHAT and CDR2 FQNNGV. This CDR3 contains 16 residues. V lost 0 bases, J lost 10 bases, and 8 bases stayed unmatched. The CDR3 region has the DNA TGTGCCAGCAGCTTAGATATAGCGGGGGGGTTTAGGGAGCAGTTCTTC. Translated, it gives CASSLDIAGGFREQFF.

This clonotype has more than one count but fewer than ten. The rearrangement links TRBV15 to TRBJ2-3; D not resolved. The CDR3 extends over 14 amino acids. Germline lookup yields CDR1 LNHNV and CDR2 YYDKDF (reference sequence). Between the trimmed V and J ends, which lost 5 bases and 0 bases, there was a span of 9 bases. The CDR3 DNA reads TGTGCCACCAGCCTAGGATCTAGCACAGATACGCAGTATTTT. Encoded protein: CATSLGSSTDTQYF.

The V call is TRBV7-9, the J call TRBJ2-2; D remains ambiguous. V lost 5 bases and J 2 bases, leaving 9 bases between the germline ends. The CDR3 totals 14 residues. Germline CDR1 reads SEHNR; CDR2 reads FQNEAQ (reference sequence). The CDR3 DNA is TGTGCCAGCAGCCCGAGGCTAAACACCGGGGAGCTGTTTTTT. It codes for CASSPRLNTGELFF.

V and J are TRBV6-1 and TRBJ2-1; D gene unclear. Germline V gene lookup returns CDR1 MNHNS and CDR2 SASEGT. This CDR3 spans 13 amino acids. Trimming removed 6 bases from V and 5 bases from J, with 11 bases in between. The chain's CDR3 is CASRSLTDNEQFF. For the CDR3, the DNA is TGTGCCAGCAGAAGTCTGACCGACAATGAGCAGTTCTTC.

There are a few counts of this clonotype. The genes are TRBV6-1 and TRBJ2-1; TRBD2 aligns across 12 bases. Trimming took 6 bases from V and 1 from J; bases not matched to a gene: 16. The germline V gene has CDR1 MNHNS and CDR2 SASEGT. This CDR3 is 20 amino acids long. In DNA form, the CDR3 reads TGTGCCAGCAGCCTAACACTAGCGGGAGGCCCTTTCGGGTCCTACAATGAGCAGTTCTTC. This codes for CASSLTLAGGPFGSYNEQFF.

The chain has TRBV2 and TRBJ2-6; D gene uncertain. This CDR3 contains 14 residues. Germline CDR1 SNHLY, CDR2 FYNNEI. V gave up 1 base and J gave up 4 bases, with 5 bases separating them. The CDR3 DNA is TGTGCCAGCAGTGAAGGGGCCGGGGCCAACGTCCTGACTTTC. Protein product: CASSEGAGANVLTF.

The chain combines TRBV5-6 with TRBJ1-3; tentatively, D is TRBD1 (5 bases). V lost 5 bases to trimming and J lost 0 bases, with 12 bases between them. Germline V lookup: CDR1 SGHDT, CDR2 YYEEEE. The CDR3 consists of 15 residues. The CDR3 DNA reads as TGTGCCAGCAGTCCGACAGCGAGCTCTGGAAACACCATATATTTT. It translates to CASSPTASSGNTIYF.

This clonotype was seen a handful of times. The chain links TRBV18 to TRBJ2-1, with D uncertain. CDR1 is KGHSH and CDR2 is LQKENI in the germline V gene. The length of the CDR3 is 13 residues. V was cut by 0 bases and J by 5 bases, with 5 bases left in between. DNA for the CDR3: TGTGCCAGCTCACCACCGGGGAACAATGAGCAGTTCTTC. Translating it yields CASSPPGNNEQFF.

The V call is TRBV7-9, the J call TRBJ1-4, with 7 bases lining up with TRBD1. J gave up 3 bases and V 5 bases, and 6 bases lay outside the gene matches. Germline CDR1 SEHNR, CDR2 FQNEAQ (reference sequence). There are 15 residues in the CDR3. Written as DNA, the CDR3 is TGTGCCAGCAGCCCCACAGGGGCGTCTAATGAAAAACTGTTTTTT. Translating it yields CASSPTGASNEKLFF.

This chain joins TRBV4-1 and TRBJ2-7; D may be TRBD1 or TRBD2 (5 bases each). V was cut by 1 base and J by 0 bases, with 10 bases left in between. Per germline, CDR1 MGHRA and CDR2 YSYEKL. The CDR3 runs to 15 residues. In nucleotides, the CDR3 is TGCGCCAGCAGCCAAGGGCCGGGGACCTCCTACGAGCAGTACTTC. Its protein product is CASSQGPGTSYEQYF.

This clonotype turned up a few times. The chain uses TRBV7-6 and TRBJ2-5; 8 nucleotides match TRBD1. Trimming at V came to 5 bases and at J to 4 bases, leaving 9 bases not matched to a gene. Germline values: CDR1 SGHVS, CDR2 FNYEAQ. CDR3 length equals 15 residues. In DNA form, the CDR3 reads TGTGCCAGCAGCCGCACAGGGGGACTTGGAGAGACCCAGTACTTC. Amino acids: CASSRTGGLGETQYF.

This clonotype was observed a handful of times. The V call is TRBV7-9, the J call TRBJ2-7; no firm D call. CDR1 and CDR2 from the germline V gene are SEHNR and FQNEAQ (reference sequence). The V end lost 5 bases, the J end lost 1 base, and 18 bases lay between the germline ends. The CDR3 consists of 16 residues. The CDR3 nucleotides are TGTGCCAGCAGCCCCCTACTGCATCTTTTATCCTACGAGCAGTACTTC. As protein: CASSPLLHLLSYEQYF.

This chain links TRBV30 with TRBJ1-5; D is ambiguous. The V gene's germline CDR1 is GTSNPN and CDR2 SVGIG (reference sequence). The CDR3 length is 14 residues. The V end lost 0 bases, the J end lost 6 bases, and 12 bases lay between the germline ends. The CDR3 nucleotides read TGTGCCTGGAGTGTTATTAGGAGCGGTCAGCCCCAGCATTTT. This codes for CAWSVIRSGQPQHF.

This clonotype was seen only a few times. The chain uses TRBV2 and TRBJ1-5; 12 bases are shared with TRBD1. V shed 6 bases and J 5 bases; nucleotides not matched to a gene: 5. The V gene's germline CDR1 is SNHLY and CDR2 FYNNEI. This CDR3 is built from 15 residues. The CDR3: CASRPGQGAYQPQHF. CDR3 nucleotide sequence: TGTGCCAGCAGGCCGGGACAGGGGGCCTATCAGCCCCAGCATTTT. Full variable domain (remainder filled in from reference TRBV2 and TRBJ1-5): EPEVTQTPSHQVTQMGQEVILRCVPISNHLYFYWYRQILGQKVEFLVSFYNNEISEKSEIFDDQFSVERPDGSNFTLKIRSTKLEDSAMYFCASRPGQGAYQPQHFGDGTRLSIL.

The CDR3 nucleotides read TGTGCCAGCAGCTACCGGGACAGGGGTCTCGGGAGCACAGATACGCAGTATTTT. Translation gives CASSYRDRGLGSTDTQYF. The rearrangement joins TRBV7-9 to TRBJ2-3, with 10 bases aligning to TRBD1. Per the germline V gene, CDR1 is SEHNR and CDR2 is FQNEAQ (reference sequence). The CDR3 has 18 residues. The V gene end was trimmed by 4 bases and the J gene end by 0 bases; junction bases not matched to a gene: 10.

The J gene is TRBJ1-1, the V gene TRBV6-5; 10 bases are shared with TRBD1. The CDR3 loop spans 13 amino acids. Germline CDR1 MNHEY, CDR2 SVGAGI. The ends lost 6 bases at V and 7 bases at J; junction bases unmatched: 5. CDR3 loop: CASRRTGGDEAFF. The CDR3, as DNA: TGTGCCAGCAGGCGGACAGGGGGGGATGAAGCTTTCTTT.

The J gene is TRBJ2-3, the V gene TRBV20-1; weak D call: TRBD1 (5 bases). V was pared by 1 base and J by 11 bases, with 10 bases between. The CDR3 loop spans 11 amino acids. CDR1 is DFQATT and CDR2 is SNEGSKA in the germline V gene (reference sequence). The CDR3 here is CSARGGERQYF. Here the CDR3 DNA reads TGCAGTGCTAGAGGGGGCGAGAGGCAGTATTTT.

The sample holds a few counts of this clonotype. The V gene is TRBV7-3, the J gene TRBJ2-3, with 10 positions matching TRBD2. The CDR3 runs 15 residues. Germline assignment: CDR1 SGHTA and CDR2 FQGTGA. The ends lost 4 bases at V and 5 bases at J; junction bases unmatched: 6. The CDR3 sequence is CASSSKRGGEDTQYF. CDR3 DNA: TGTGCCAGCAGCTCCAAGCGGGGGGGCGAAGATACGCAGTATTTT.